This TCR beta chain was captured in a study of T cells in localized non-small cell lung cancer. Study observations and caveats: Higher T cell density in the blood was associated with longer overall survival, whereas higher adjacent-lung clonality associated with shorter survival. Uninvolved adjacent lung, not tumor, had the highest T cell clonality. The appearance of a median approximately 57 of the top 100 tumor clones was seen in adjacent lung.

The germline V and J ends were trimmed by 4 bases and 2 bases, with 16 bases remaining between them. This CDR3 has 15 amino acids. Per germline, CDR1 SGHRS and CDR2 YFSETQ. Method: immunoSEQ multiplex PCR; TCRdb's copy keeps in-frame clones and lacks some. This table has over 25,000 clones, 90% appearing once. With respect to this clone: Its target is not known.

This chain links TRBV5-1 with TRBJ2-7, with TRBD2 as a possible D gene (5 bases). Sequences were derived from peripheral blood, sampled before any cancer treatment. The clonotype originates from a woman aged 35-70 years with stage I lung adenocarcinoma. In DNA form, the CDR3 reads TGCGCCAGCAGCCCGGAGGCACAAGATACCTACGAGCAGTACTTC. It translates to CASSPEAQDTYEQYF.